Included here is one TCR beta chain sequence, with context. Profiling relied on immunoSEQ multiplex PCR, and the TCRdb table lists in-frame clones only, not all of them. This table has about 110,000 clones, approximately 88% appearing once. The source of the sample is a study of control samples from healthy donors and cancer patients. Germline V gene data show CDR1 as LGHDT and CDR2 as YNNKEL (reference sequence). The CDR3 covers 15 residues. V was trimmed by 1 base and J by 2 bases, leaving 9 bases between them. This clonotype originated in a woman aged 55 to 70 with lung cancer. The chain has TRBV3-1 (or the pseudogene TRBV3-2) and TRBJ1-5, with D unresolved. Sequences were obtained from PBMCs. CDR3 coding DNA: TGTGCCAGCAGCCAAGGAGGGTTTGGCAATCAGCCCCAGCATTTT. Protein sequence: CASSQGGFGNQPQHF.